A single sample gave rise to the 7 T cell receptor beta chains below, sequenced in a study of ipilimumab plus nivolumab after autologous stem cell transplantation. Assay: immunoSEQ multiplex PCR; the TCRdb copy retains only in-frame clones and omits some. The sample shows some 87,000 clones, nearly 85% of them seen only once. Here the sequenced sample was PBMCs, taken in a trial of ipilimumab plus nivolumab as post-transplant consolidation. The receptors were gathered from a male donor with diffuse large B-cell lymphoma.

The genes are TRBV9 and TRBJ2-5, with D uncertain. CDR1 and CDR2 from the germline V gene are SGDLS and YYNGEE. The CDR3 length is 11 residues. Trimming took 0 bases from V and 3 from J, leaving 0 bases between them. The CDR3 region is CASSVEETQYF. The CDR3 DNA follows: TGTGCCAGCAGCGTAGAAGAGACCCAGTACTTC. The entire variable domain, with the rest obtained from reference TRBV9 and TRBJ2-5, is as follows: DSGVTQTPKHLITATGQRVTLRCSPRSGDLSVYWYQQSLDQGLQFLIQYYNGEERAKGNILERFSAQQFPDLHSELNLSSLELGDSALYFCASSVEETQYFGPGTRLLVL.

The chain links TRBV7-9 to TRBJ1-1, with TRBD1 matching over 9 bases. The V gene end was trimmed by 5 bases and the J gene end by 1 base; junction bases not matched to a gene: 5. The CDR3 runs 15 residues. The germline gives CDR1 SEHNR, CDR2 FQNEAQ (reference sequence). CDR3 in amino acids: CASSLSTGGNTEAFF. The DNA for the CDR3 is TGTGCCAGCAGCCTCTCGACAGGGGGGAACACTGAAGCTTTCTTT. The full variable domain, its missing parts supplied by reference TRBV7-9 and TRBJ1-1, is DTGVSQNPRHKITKRGQNVTFRCDPISEHNRLYWYRQTLGQGPEFLTYFQNEAQLEKSRLLSDRFSAERPKGSFSTLEIQRTEQGDSAMYLCASSLSTGGNTEAFFGQGTRLTVV.

The chain couples TRBV2 to TRBJ2-5; TRBD1 or TRBD2 may be the D gene (5 bases each). The CDR3 contains 15 residues. Per germline, CDR1 SNHLY and CDR2 FYNNEI. V lost 3 bases and J 4 bases, leaving 15 bases between the germline ends. As DNA, the CDR3 is TGTGCCAGCAGTGACGGGACGGCTGGGGGAGAGACCCAGTACTTC. As protein: CASSDGTAGGETQYF.

The V gene is TRBV6-5, the J gene TRBJ2-2; 7 nucleotides match TRBD2. CDR1 is MNHEY, CDR2 SVGAGI, per germline. J gave up 3 bases and V 2 bases, and 6 bases lay outside the gene matches. This CDR3 comprises 16 residues. CDR3 region: CASSYGRGLDTGELFF. The CDR3 DNA reads TGTGCCAGCAGTTACGGGAGGGGCCTTGACACCGGGGAGCTGTTTTTT.

The chain has TRBV16 and TRBJ2-6; the D gene is possibly TRBD1 (5 bases). Trimming took 4 bases from V and 2 from J, leaving 9 bases between them. The CDR3 is made up of 15 amino acids. Germline CDR1 is KGHSY and CDR2 is FQNENV. The CDR3 reads CASSRKDTGANVLTF. CDR3 DNA: TGTGCCAGCAGCCGAAAGGACACTGGGGCCAACGTCCTGACTTTC.

The V gene is TRBV5-1, the J gene TRBJ2-3, with a tentative D call TRBD2 (5 bases). From germline, CDR1 is SGHRS and CDR2 YFSETQ. V lost 4 bases and J lost 0, with 12 bases in between. The length of the CDR3 is 15 residues. The CDR3 DNA reads as TGCGCCAGCAGCACAACTAGTGCTAGCACAGATACGCAGTATTTT. Translating it yields CASSTTSASTDTQYF.

This chain uses TRBV6-6 with TRBJ1-5; D gene ambiguous. The CDR3 sequence is 14 residues long. Trimming left V 0 bases short and J 4 bases short, with 7 bases between. CDR1 is MNHNY, CDR2 SVGAGI, per germline (reference sequence). CDR3 DNA: TGTGCCAGCAGTTACTCGTCCGAGAATCAGCCCCAGCATTTT. Its protein product is CASSYSSENQPQHF.